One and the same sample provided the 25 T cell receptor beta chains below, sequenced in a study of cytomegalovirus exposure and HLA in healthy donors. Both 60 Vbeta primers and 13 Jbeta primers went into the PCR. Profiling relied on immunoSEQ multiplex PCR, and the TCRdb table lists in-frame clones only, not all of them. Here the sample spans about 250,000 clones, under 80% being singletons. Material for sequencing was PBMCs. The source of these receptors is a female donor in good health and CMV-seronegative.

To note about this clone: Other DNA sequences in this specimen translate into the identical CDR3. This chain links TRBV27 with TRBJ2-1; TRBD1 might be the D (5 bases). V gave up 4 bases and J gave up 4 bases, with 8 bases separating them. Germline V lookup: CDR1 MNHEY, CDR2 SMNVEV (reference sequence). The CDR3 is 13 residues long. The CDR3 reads CASSYRGYNEQFF. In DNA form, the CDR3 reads TGTGCCAGCAGTTATAGGGGATACAATGAGCAGTTCTTC.

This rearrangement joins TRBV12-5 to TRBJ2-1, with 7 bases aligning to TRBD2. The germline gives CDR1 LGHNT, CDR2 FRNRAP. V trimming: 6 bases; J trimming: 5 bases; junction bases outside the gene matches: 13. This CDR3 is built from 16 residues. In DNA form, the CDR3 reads TGTGCTAGTGGGATCGCGGGCGGGAGAAACGACAATGAGCAGTTCTTC. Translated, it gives CASGIAGGRNDNEQFF.

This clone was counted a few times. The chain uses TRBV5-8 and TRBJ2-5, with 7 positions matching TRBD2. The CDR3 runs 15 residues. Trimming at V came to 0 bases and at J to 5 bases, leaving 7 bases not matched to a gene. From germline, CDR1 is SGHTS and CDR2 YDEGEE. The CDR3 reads CASSLGGRAWETQYF. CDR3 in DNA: TGTGCCAGCAGCTTGGGAGGGAGGGCCTGGGAGACCCAGTACTTC. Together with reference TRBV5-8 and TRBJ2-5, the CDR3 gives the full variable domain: EAGVTQSPTHLIKTRGQQATLRCSPISGHTSVYWYQQALGLGLQFLLWYDEGEERNRGNFPPRFSGRQFPNYSSELNVNALELEDSALYLCASSLGGRAWETQYFGPGTRLLVL.

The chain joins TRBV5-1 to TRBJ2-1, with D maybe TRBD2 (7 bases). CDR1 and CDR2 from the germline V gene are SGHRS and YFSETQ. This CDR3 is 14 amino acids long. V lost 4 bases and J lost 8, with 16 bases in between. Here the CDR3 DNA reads TGCGCCAGCAGCCCCGAGGGGGGGCGGGATGAGCAGTTCTTC. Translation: CASSPEGGRDEQFF. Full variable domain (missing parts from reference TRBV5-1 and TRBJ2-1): KAGVTQTPRYLIKTRGQQVTLSCSPISGHRSVSWYQQTPGQGLQFLFEYFSETQRNKGNFPGRFSGRQFSNSRSEMNVSTLELGDSALYLCASSPEGGRDEQFFGPGTRLTVL.

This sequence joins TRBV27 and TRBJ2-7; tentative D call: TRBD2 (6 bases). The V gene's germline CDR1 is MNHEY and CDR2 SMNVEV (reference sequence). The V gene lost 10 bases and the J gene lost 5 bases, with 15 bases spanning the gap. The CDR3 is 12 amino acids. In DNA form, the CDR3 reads TGTGCCAACGGAGGGCCAAGCGACGAGCAGTACTTC. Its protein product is CANGGPSDEQYF.

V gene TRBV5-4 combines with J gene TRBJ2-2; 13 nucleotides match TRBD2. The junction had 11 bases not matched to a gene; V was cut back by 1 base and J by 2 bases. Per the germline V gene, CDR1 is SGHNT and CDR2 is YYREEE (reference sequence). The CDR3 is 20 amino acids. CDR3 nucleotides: TGTGCCAGCAGCTTGCGTGGCCGGACTAGCGGGAGAGGAAACACCGGGGAGCTGTTTTTT. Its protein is CASSLRGRTSGRGNTGELFF.

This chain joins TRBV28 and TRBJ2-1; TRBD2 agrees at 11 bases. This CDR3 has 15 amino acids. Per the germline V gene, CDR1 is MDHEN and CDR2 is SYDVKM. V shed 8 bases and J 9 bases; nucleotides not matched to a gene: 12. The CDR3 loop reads CASLRRTSGSREQFF. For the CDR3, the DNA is TGTGCCAGCCTCCGCCGTACTAGCGGGAGTCGTGAGCAGTTCTTC.

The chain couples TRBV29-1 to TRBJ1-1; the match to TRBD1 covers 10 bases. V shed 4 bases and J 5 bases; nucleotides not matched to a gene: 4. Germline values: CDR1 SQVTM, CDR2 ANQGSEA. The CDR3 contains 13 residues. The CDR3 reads CSVVGDRGTEAFF. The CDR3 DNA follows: TGCAGCGTTGTCGGGGACAGGGGAACTGAAGCTTTCTTT.

Here the CDR3 reads CASSVGRMGGTEAFF. CDR3 in DNA: TGTGCCAGCAGCGTGGGACGGATGGGGGGCACTGAAGCTTTCTTT. The rearrangement uses TRBV11-3 and TRBJ1-1; D is possibly TRBD1 (5 bases). V lost 5 bases and J lost 4, with 17 bases in between. Germline loops: CDR1 SGHNT, CDR2 YENEEA. The CDR3 sequence is 15 residues long.

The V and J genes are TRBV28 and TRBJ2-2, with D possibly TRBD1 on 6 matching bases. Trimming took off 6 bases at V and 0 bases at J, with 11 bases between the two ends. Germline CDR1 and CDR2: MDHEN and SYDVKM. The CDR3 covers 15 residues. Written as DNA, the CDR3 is TGTGCCAGCAGGCAAACAGGGTCGAACACCGGGGAGCTGTTTTTT. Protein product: CASRQTGSNTGELFF.

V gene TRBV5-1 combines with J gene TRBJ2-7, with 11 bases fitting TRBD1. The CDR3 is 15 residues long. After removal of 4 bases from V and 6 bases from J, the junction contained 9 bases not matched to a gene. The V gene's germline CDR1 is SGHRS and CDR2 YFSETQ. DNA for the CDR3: TGCGCCAGCAGCCCCTGGACAGGGGGCTCGGGCGAGCAGTACTTC. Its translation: CASSPWTGGSGEQYF.

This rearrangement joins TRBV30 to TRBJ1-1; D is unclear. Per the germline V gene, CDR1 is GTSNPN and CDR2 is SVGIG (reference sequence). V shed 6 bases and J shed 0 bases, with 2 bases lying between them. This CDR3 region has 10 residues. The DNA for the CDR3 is TGTGCCTGCATGAACACTGAAGCTTTCTTT. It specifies CACMNTEAFF.

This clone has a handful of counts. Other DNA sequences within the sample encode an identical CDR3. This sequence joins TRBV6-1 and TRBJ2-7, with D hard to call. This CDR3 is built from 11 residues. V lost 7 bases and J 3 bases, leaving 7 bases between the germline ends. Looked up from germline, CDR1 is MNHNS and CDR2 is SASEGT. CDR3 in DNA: TGTGCCAGCATCAATAGCTACGAGCAGTACTTC. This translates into CASINSYEQYF.

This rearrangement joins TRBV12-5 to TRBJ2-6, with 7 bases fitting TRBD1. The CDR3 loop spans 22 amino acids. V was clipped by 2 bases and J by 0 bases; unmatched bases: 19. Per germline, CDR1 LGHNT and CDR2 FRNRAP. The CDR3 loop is CASGLLQGTLDRSASGANVLTF. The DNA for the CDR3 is TGTGCTAGTGGTTTGCTACAGGGGACCCTAGACCGATCTGCCTCTGGGGCCAACGTCCTGACTTTC.

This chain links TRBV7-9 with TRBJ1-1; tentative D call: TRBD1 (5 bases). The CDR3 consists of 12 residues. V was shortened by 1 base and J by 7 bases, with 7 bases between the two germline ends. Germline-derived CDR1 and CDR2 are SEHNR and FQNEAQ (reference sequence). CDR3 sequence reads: CASSLGQREAFF. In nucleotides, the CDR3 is TGTGCCAGCAGCTTAGGACAGCGTGAAGCTTTCTTT.

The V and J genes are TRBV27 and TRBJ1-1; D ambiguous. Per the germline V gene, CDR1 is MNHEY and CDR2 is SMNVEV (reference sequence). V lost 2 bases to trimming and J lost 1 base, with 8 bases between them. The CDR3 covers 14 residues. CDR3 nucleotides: TGTGCCAGCAGTTTAAACAGTCCGAACACTGAAGCTTTCTTT. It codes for CASSLNSPNTEAFF.

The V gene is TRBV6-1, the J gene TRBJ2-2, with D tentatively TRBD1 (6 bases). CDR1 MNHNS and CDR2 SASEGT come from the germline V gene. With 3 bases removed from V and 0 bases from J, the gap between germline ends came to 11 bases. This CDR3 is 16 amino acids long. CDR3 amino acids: CASSEQTGSNTGELFF. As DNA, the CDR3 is TGTGCCAGCAGTGAGCAGACAGGATCGAACACCGGGGAGCTGTTTTTT.

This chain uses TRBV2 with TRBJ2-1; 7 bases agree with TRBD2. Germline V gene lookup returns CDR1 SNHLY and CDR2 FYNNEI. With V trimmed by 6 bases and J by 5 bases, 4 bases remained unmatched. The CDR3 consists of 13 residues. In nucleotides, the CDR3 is TGTGCCAGCAGGCCGGGACTAAACAATGAGCAGTTCTTC. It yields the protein CASRPGLNNEQFF.

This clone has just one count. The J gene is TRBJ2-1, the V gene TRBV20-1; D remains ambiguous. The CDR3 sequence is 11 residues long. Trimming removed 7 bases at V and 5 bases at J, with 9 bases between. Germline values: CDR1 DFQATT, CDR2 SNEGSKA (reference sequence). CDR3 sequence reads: CSVSRNNEQFF. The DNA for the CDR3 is TGCAGTGTGAGCCGAAACAATGAGCAGTTCTTC.

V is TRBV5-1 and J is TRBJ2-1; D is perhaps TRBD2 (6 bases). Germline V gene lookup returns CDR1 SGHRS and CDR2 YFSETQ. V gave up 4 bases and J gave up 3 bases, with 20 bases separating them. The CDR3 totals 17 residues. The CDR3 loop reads CASSRGRTGADYNEQFF. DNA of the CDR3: TGCGCCAGCAGCCGAGGCCGTACGGGAGCGGACTACAATGAGCAGTTCTTC.

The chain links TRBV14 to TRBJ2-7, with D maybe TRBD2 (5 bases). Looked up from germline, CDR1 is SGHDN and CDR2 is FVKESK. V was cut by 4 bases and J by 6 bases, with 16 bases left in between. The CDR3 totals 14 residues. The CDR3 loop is CASSPTSWTAEQYF. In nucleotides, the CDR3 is TGTGCCAGCAGCCCCACTTCATGGACTGCCGAGCAGTACTTC.

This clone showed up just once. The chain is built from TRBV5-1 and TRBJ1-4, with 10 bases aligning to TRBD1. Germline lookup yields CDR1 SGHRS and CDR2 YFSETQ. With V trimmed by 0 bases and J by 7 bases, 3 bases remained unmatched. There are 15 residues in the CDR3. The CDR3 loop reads CASSLAGTGAEKLFF. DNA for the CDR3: TGCGCCAGCAGCTTGGCCGGGACAGGGGCTGAAAAACTGTTTTTT.

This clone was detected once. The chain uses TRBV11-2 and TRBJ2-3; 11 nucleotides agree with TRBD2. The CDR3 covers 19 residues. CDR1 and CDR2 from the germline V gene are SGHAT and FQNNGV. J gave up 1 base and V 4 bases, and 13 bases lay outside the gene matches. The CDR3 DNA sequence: TGTGCCAGCAGCTCATATCGAGCCCCGACTAGCGGGGGCACAGATACGCAGTATTTT. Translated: CASSSYRAPTSGGTDTQYF.

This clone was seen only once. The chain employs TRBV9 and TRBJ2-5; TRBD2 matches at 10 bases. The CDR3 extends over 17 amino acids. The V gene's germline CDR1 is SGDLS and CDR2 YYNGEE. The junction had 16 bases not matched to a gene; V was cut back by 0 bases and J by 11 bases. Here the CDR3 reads CASSVAIAGLATGEQYF. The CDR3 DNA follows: TGTGCCAGCAGCGTAGCTATTGCGGGACTAGCGACGGGGGAGCAGTACTTC.

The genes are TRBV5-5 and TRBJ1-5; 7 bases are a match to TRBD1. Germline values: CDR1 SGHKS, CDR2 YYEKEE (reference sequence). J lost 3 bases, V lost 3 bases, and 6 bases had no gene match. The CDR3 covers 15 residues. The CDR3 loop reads CASSSQGIDNQPQHF. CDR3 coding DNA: TGTGCCAGCAGCTCACAGGGGATCGACAATCAGCCCCAGCATTTT.